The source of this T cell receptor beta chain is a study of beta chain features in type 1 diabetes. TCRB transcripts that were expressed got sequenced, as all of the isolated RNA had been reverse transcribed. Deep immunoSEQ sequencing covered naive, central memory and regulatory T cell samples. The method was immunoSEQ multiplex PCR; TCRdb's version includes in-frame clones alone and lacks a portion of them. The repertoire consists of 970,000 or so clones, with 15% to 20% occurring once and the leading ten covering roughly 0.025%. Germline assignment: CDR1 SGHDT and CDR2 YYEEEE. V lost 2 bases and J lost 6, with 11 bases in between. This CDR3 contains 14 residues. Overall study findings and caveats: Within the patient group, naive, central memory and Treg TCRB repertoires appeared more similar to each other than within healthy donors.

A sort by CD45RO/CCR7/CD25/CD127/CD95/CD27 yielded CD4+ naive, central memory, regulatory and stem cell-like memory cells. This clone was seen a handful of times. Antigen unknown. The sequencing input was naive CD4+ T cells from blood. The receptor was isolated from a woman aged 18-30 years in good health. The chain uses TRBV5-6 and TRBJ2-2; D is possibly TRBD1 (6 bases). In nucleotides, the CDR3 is TGTGCCAGCAGCTTATACAGGGTACCCGGGGAGCTGTTTTTT. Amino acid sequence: CASSLYRVPGELFF.